This T cell receptor (beta chain) stems from a study of T cells after yellow fever vaccination. TCRdb reanalysed the 5' RACE reads using MiXCR and keeps one entry per CDR3 protein. The repertoire holds 170,000 or so distinct CDR3 sequences, around 9.3% seen once, with around 35% in the top ten. This CDR3 has 16 residues. V dropped 5 bases and J dropped 3; count of bases not matched to a gene: 5. The V gene's germline CDR1 is MNHEY and CDR2 SMNVEV (reference sequence). The specimen was CD8+ T cells sorted from PBMCs, collected 45 days after the yellow fever booster vaccination. The gene calls are TRBV27 and TRBJ2-2, with TRBD2 identical over 11 bases. The sequence was collected from a young man who received the YFV17D yellow fever vaccine. The CDR3 loop is CASSDLLAGDTGELFF. For the CDR3, the DNA is TGTGCCAGCAGTGATTTACTAGCGGGGGACACCGGGGAGCTGTTTTTT.